The sequence of this T cell receptor beta chain was determined in a study of blood T cell repertoires in COVID-19. The protocol was immunoSEQ multiplex PCR, while the TCRdb copy is restricted to in-frame clones and leaves out a portion. The table has 60,000 or so clones, approximately 90% seen once; the top ten hold roughly an eighth. The V gene lost 4 bases and the J gene lost 0 bases, with 6 bases spanning the gap. The CDR3 consists of 14 residues. Germline-derived CDR1 and CDR2 are MGHRA and YSYEKL. The V and J genes are TRBV4-1 and TRBJ1-4; possibly TRBD1 for D (6 bases). The sample comprised peripheral blood. The sequence was collected from an older woman with active COVID-19. CDR3 DNA sequence: TGCGCCAGCAGCCGACAGGCAACTAATGAAAAACTGTTTTTT. Its translation: CASSRQATNEKLFF.